The clone carrying this T cell receptor (beta chain) has a count of ten or more. What it binds is unknown. In the CD4+ fraction, cells were divided into CD45RA+ naive and CD45RA-negative memory subsets. The table came from immunoSEQ multiplex PCR; TCRdb's copy has only in-frame clones and leaves some out. Of around 700,000 clones in the sample, about two thirds are singletons; the top ten hold approximately 1.8%. CDR3 length: 17 amino acids. CDR1 SGHRS and CDR2 YFSETQ come from the germline V gene. Trimming took off 7 bases at V and 0 bases at J, with 22 bases between the two ends. This sample was included in a study of shared clonotypes between healthy human individuals. Study information: CD4 naive cells filled three plates per donor, CD4 memory three, CD8 naive two and CD8 memory one. The study, taken as a whole, reports: Estimated richness values were generally larger in naive subsets than in memory subsets.

This chain joins TRBV5-1 and TRBJ1-1, with a tentative D call TRBD1 (6 bases). Sequenced: memory CD4+ T cells sorted from blood. The sample's subset: CD45RA-negative fraction. The TCR originated in a woman younger than 45 in good health. CDR3 loop: CASSLTPLDRLNTEAFF. In DNA, the CDR3 is TGCGCCAGCTCTTTAACCCCCTTGGACAGATTGAACACTGAAGCTTTCTTT.